The 27 T cell receptor beta chains below all came from one sample that was sequenced in a study of shared clonotypes between healthy human individuals. Profiled with immunoSEQ multiplex PCR; TCRdb holds only in-frame clones, not every one. The table has approximately 810,000 clones, roughly 92% seen once. Naive CD8 cells lacked CD45RO and underwent positive selection for CCR7, leaving out terminally differentiated effector memory CD45RA+ cells. The specimen was naive CD8+ T cells sorted from blood. These receptor sequences come from a man under 40 in good health.

Worth noting for this clone: Within the sample, other DNA sequences also encode this same CDR3. V is TRBV9 and J is TRBJ2-3; 11 nucleotides match TRBD2. Trimming removed 4 bases from V and 2 bases from J; junction bases left unmatched: 6. The germline gives CDR1 SGDLS, CDR2 YYNGEE. CDR3 size: 16 residues. Here the CDR3 DNA reads TGTGCCAGCAGCCCAGGGACTAGCGGACTCACAGATACGCAGTATTTT. Translated: CASSPGTSGLTDTQYF.

The chain employs TRBV19 and TRBJ2-1; D assignment may be TRBD1 or TRBD2 (5 bases each). The CDR3 consists of 15 residues. The V end lost 1 base, the J end lost 7 bases, and 14 bases lay between the germline ends. The germline gives CDR1 LNHDA, CDR2 SQIVND (reference sequence). The CDR3 loop is CASSIAPGTTNEQFF. The CDR3 DNA sequence: TGTGCCAGTAGTATAGCGCCCGGGACGACAAATGAGCAGTTCTTC.

V usage is TRBV27 and J usage is TRBJ2-1; TRBD2 is a possible D gene (6 bases). CDR1 and CDR2 (germline): MNHEY, SMNVEV (reference sequence). The CDR3 totals 15 residues. The germline V and J ends were trimmed by 5 bases and 4 bases, with 15 bases remaining between them. CDR3 protein: CASSVRDSIYNEQFF. CDR3 coding DNA: TGTGCCAGCAGTGTCCGGGACTCCATTTACAATGAGCAGTTCTTC.

V gene TRBV6-1 combines with J gene TRBJ1-3; TRBD1 aligns across 9 bases. The germline CDR1 and CDR2 sequences are MNHNS and SASEGT. J was trimmed by 3 bases and V by 4 bases; bases with no gene match: 4. This CDR3 comprises 15 residues. The CDR3 spells CASSVDRGYGNTIYF. CDR3 DNA sequence: TGTGCCAGCAGTGTAGACAGGGGGTATGGAAACACCATATATTTT.

The DNA of the CDR3 is TGTGCCAGCAGCCCGGTCTTGGGCACCATATATTTT. Amino acid sequence: CASSPVLGTIYF. The rearrangement uses TRBV11-2 and TRBJ1-3; D is undetermined. Germline V lookup: CDR1 SGHAT, CDR2 FQNNGV. V was clipped by 5 bases and J by 9 bases, with 11 bases between them. The CDR3 has 12 residues.

The V and J genes are TRBV28 and TRBJ1-4, with a tentative D call TRBD1 (6 bases). The CDR3 consists of 14 residues. Germline-derived CDR1 and CDR2 are MDHEN and SYDVKM. V gave up 5 bases and J gave up 4 bases, with 11 bases separating them. The CDR3: CASSDRTDNEKLFF. In nucleotides, the CDR3 is TGTGCCAGCAGTGACAGGACCGATAATGAAAAACTGTTTTTT.

The chain joins TRBV25-1 to TRBJ2-1, with 10 bases that match TRBD2. The CDR3 is 15 residues long. With 4 bases clipped from V and 8 bases from J, the junction kept 8 bases outside the gene matches. Per germline, CDR1 MGHDK and CDR2 SYGVNS. The CDR3 is CASSVWLAGEYEQFF. The DNA for the CDR3 is TGTGCCAGCAGTGTTTGGCTAGCGGGAGAATATGAGCAGTTCTTC.

CDR3 region: CASSLGEDRITDTQYF. CDR3 DNA: TGTGCCAGCAGCCTAGGGGAGGACAGAATCACAGATACGCAGTATTTT. The rearrangement uses TRBV5-5 and TRBJ2-3; D may match TRBD1 or TRBD2 (6 bases each). The CDR3 consists of 16 residues. V was shortened by 4 bases and J by 2 bases, with 17 bases between the two germline ends. Germline V lookup: CDR1 SGHKS, CDR2 YYEKEE (reference sequence).

The V and J genes are TRBV15 and TRBJ2-7, with D uncertain. Trimming shortened V by 5 bases and J by 6 bases, and 17 bases separated the two germline ends. Germline V gene sequence: CDR1 LNHNV, CDR2 YYDKDF (reference sequence). CDR3 length equals 14 residues. CDR3 in DNA: TGTGCCACCAGCCCAGATCGGCTAGTGCTCGAGCAGTACTTC. Protein sequence: CATSPDRLVLEQYF.

The V and J genes are TRBV9 and TRBJ1-5; 8 bases line up with TRBD1. CDR1 and CDR2 from the germline V gene are SGDLS and YYNGEE. The V and J ends lost 0 bases and 4 bases, in that order; junction bases with no gene match: 3. The CDR3 contains 15 residues. The chain's CDR3 is CASSVGQGFNQPQHF. In DNA, the CDR3 is TGTGCCAGCAGCGTAGGACAGGGGTTTAATCAGCCCCAGCATTTT. Full variable domain (missing parts from reference TRBV9 and TRBJ1-5): DSGVTQTPKHLITATGQRVTLRCSPRSGDLSVYWYQQSLDQGLQFLIQYYNGEERAKGNILERFSAQQFPDLHSELNLSSLELGDSALYFCASSVGQGFNQPQHFGDGTRLSIL.

This clone was counted a few times. Other DNA sequences in the same sample also yield this CDR3. The V call is TRBV7-9, the J call TRBJ2-2; D uncertain. Germline CDR1 reads SEHNR; CDR2 reads FQNEAQ (reference sequence). CDR3 length equals 14 residues. V gave up 1 base and J gave up 2 bases, with 5 bases separating them. The CDR3 region has the DNA TGTGCCAGCAGCTTAGGCGGAAACACCGGGGAGCTGTTTTTT. Amino acid sequence: CASSLGGNTGELFF.

The rearrangement uses TRBV15 and TRBJ2-7; D perhaps matches TRBD1 (6 bases). Germline V lookup: CDR1 LNHNV, CDR2 YYDKDF (reference sequence). This CDR3 is 13 amino acids long. The V gene lost 1 base and the J gene lost 4 bases, with 8 bases spanning the gap. CDR3 residues: CATSRARGYEQYF. The CDR3 nucleotides read TGTGCCACCAGCAGAGCCAGGGGATACGAGCAGTACTTC.

The gene calls are TRBV5-4 and TRBJ2-7, with 14 bases identical to TRBD2. Germline-derived CDR1 and CDR2 are SGHNT and YYREEE (reference sequence). The CDR3 contains 16 residues. V gave up 3 bases and J gave up 3 bases; unmatched junction bases: 5. The CDR3 region is CASSSGLAGANYEQYF. CDR3 nucleotide sequence: TGTGCCAGCAGCTCGGGACTAGCGGGAGCGAACTACGAGCAGTACTTC. Complete variable domain (other parts from reference TRBV5-4 and TRBJ2-7): ETGVTQSPTHLIKTRGQQVTLRCSSQSGHNTVSWYQQALGQGPQFIFQYYREEENGRGNFPPRFSGLQFPNYSSELNVNALELDDSALYLCASSSGLAGANYEQYFGPGTRLTVT.

The genes are TRBV27 and TRBJ1-1, with 11 bases aligning to TRBD1. The length of the CDR3 is 16 residues. Germline V gene sequence: CDR1 MNHEY, CDR2 SMNVEV (reference sequence). V was pared by 5 bases and J by 6 bases, with 11 bases of the junction left unmatched. The CDR3 sequence: CASSPRGTGGSSEAFF. The CDR3 coding sequence is TGTGCCAGCAGTCCCAGGGGGACAGGGGGATCCTCTGAAGCTTTCTTT.

This rearrangement joins TRBV28 to TRBJ2-7; D is perhaps TRBD1 (5 bases). Trimming removed 3 bases at V and 2 bases at J, with 8 bases between. Germline V CDR1 and CDR2: MDHEN, SYDVKM. This CDR3 comprises 13 residues. The CDR3 is CASSLQDTYEQYF. CDR3 sequence (DNA): TGTGCCAGCAGTTTGCAGGACACCTACGAGCAGTACTTC.

This CDR3 reads CASRQVCWVGARTF. The CDR3 DNA reads TGTGCAAGTCGCCAGGTCTGCTGGGTGGGGGCTCGGACCTTC. V usage is TRBV12-2 and J usage is TRBJ1-2; the DNA was not compared with TRBD1, the D call given in the table. TRBV12-2 is assigned pseudogene status. CDR3 length equals 14 residues.

The chain employs TRBV19 and TRBJ2-7; possibly TRBD1 or TRBD2 for D (5 bases each). The V gene lost 4 bases and the J gene lost 3 bases, with 13 bases spanning the gap. The germline CDR1 and CDR2 sequences are LNHDA and SQIVND (reference sequence). CDR3 length: 14 amino acids. CDR3 loop: CASSTGTFDYEQYF. The CDR3 DNA reads TGTGCCAGTAGTACCGGGACCTTTGACTACGAGCAGTACTTC.

The V call is TRBV9, the J call TRBJ2-1; TRBD2 matches at 9 bases. V gave up 3 bases and J gave up 2 bases; unmatched junction bases: 6. CDR1 SGDLS and CDR2 YYNGEE come from the germline V gene. The CDR3 loop spans 16 amino acids. CDR3 region: CASSGSGSRPYNEQFF. The CDR3 coding sequence is TGTGCCAGCAGCGGTAGCGGGAGCCGCCCCTACAATGAGCAGTTCTTC.

The chain is built from TRBV4-1 and TRBJ2-3; 8 nucleotides agree with TRBD2. This CDR3 has 17 residues. CDR1 is MGHRA and CDR2 is YSYEKL in the germline V gene. The V and J ends lost 2 bases and 3 bases, in that order; junction bases with no gene match: 10. For the CDR3, the DNA is TGCGCCAGCAGCCAAAACCCTGGACTAGCAGCAACAGATACGCAGTATTTT. As protein: CASSQNPGLAATDTQYF.

The rearrangement joins TRBV28 to TRBJ2-7; 7 bases fit TRBD2. The CDR3 has 13 amino acids. Losses at the gene ends were 2 bases for V and 4 bases for J; bases not matched to a gene: 2. Germline loops: CDR1 MDHEN, CDR2 SYDVKM. CDR3 sequence reads: CASSLAGVYEQYF. The DNA for the CDR3 is TGTGCCAGCAGTTTAGCGGGAGTTTACGAGCAGTACTTC.

This chain uses TRBV29-1 with TRBJ2-7; weak D call: TRBD2 (6 bases). V gave up 2 bases and J gave up 6 bases, with 11 bases separating them. The CDR3 length is 12 residues. From germline, CDR1 is SQVTM and CDR2 ANQGSEA. The CDR3 bases are TGCAGCGTTGAACCCCTCGGGGGCGAGCAGTACTTC. It codes for CSVEPLGGEQYF.

The CDR3 sequence: CASSQIPGQQETQYF. The CDR3 DNA follows: TGCGCCAGCAGCCAAATACCGGGACAGCAAGAGACCCAGTACTTC. V is TRBV4-3 and J is TRBJ2-5; TRBD1 agrees at 7 bases. The CDR3 runs 15 residues. The V gene's germline CDR1 is LGHNA and CDR2 YSLEER. After removal of 2 bases from V and 2 bases from J, the junction contained 5 bases not matched to a gene.

The rearrangement joins TRBV10-3 to TRBJ1-2; TRBD1 might be the D (6 bases). Germline V gene data show CDR1 as ENHRY and CDR2 as SYGVKD. This CDR3 comprises 13 residues. V was trimmed by 10 bases and J by 2 bases, leaving 14 bases between them. The CDR3 region is CATTGSDNYGYTF. For the CDR3, the DNA is TGTGCCACCACAGGGTCCGACAACTATGGCTACACCTTC.

The V and J genes are TRBV7-9 and TRBJ2-7; TRBD1 agrees at 9 bases. The CDR3 length is 15 residues. Germline lookup yields CDR1 SEHNR and CDR2 FQNEAQ (reference sequence). Trimming cost V 1 base and J 1 base; bases outside gene matches: 2. The CDR3 region has the DNA TGTGCCAGCAGCTTAGGACAGGGGGAATCCTACGAGCAGTACTTC. It specifies CASSLGQGESYEQYF.

The CDR3 spells CASSTRLAGFTDTQYF. The CDR3 nucleotides read TGTGCCAGCAGCACCCGACTAGCGGGATTCACAGATACGCAGTATTTT. The J gene is TRBJ2-3, the V gene TRBV14; TRBD2 aligns across 11 bases. The germline gives CDR1 SGHDN, CDR2 FVKESK. Losses at the gene ends were 5 bases for V and 2 bases for J; bases not matched to a gene: 6. CDR3 size: 16 residues.

The CDR3 protein is CASSLDSREAFF. As DNA, the CDR3 is TGCGCCAGCAGCTTGGATAGCAGGGAGGCTTTCTTT. This chain uses TRBV5-1 with TRBJ1-1, with D tentatively TRBD1 (5 bases). Trimming stripped 0 bases from V and 11 bases from J, with 11 bases between. This CDR3 comprises 12 residues. Germline assignment: CDR1 SGHRS and CDR2 YFSETQ.

The chain carries TRBV6-1 and TRBJ2-7, with TRBD2 matching 9 bases. Germline CDR1 MNHNS, CDR2 SASEGT. This CDR3 contains 13 residues. The junction had 0 bases not matched to a gene; V was cut back by 4 bases and J by 2 bases. This chain's CDR3 is CASSVAGAYEQYF. The CDR3 DNA reads TGTGCCAGCAGTGTAGCGGGAGCCTACGAGCAGTACTTC.